This TCR beta chain was recovered during a study of radiotherapy plus CTLA-4 blockade in lung cancer. Data came from immunoSEQ multiplex PCR; TCRdb stores just in-frame clones and leaves some out. The sample records around 110,000 clones, more than 75% being singletons. This material consisted of peripheral blood, taken from a patient treated with radiotherapy plus ipilimumab. The receptor was isolated from a human donor with non-small cell lung cancer that progressed on radiotherapy plus ipilimumab. Some clones in this sample may be carry-over from other donors' samples.

The CDR3 sequence is CASSTRDRAGPKLFF. The CDR3 DNA is TGTGCCAGCAGCACCCGGGACAGGGCAGGACCTAAACTGTTTTTT. The chain combines TRBV7-2 with TRBJ1-4; 9 positions match TRBD1. The V and J ends lost 5 bases and 11 bases, in that order; junction bases with no gene match: 12. This CDR3 is built from 15 residues. Germline values: CDR1 SGHTA, CDR2 FQGNSA.